This is a list of T cell receptor beta chains from one sample in a study of siplizumab effects on memory and regulatory T cells. The table came from immunoSEQ multiplex PCR; TCRdb's copy has only in-frame clones and leaves some out. This table has about 100,000 clones, approximately 94% appearing once. The sequenced material came from non-Treg CD4+ T cells sorted from blood. The receptors stem from a human donor in good health. The CDR3 runs from the conserved cysteine through the conserved F or W. A D gene is named only where the DNA matches it firmly. Only some rows state a clone size, as once, few, many or a class for expanded clones.

J gene | V gene | D gene | clone size | CDR3 DNA | CDR3 protein
TRBJ2-1 | TRBV2 | NA | once | TGTGCCGGATCTAGCGAAAGCTCCTACAATGAGCAGTTCTTC | CAGSSESSYNEQFF
TRBJ1-1 | TRBV19 | TRBD1 | NA | TGTGCCAGTAGTATACCCGGGACAGGGGACACTGAAGCTTTCTTT | CASSIPGTGDTEAFF
TRBJ1-4 | TRBV5-4 | NA | NA | TGTGCCAGCAGCTTGGCAACAGGAACTAATGAAAAACTGTTTTTT | CASSLATGTNEKLFF
TRBJ2-3 | TRBV7-3 | TRBD2 | NA | TGTGCCAGCAGCCCCTCTTTAGCGGGATCTAGCACAGATACGCAGTATTTT | CASSPSLAGSSTDTQYF
TRBJ2-5 | TRBV10-3 | TRBD2 | NA | TGTGCCATCAGCCTCGGTGCGGGGGGAGGAAAAGAGACCCAGTACTTC | CAISLGAGGGKETQYF
TRBJ2-1 | TRBV5-1 | NA | NA | TGCGCCAGCAGCTTTGACGGGAGAGGGGGCTACAATGAGCAGTTCTTC | CASSFDGRGGYNEQFF
TRBJ2-2 | TRBV19 | TRBD1 | NA | TGTGCCAGTAGTAGACAGGGTAACACCGGGGAGCTGTTTTTT | CASSRQGNTGELFF
TRBJ2-5 | TRBV30 | TRBD1 | once | TGTGCCTGGAGAGGGGACAGAGGGGAGACCCAGTACTTC | CAWRGDRGETQYF
TRBJ2-1 | TRBV19 | TRBD2 | NA | TGTGCCAGTAGTTCTCAGCGGGAGGGCCTTGGTGAGCAGTTCTTC | CASSSQREGLGEQFF
TRBJ2-1 | TRBV4-1 | NA | NA | TGCGCCAGCAGCCAATACACACGACGTAATGAGCAGTTCTTC | CASSQYTRRNEQFF